These 21 T cell receptor beta chains originate from one sample sequenced in a study of cytomegalovirus exposure and HLA in healthy donors. PCR was performed using 60 Vbeta and 13 Jbeta primers. Sequencing used immunoSEQ multiplex PCR; TCRdb keeps in-frame clones, though not all of them. Found here are hundreds of thousands of clones, approximately 78% of them singletons; the top ten hold approximately 2.9%. The sequencing input was PBMCs. The receptor source for this set is a man aged 25 to 40 in good health and CMV-seronegative.

This chain connects TRBV14 to TRBJ1-1; TRBD1 agrees at 9 bases. Trimming took 4 bases from V and 6 from J; bases not matched to a gene: 9. Germline V CDR1 and CDR2: SGHDN, FVKESK. This CDR3 has 15 amino acids. CDR3 coding DNA: TGTGCCAGCAGCCTTCCACTTACAGGGGGCTCTGAAGCTTTCTTT. This encodes CASSLPLTGGSEAFF.

V and J are TRBV7-8 and TRBJ1-4; 10 bases are shared with TRBD1. The germline V gene encodes CDR1 SGHVS and CDR2 FQNEAQ. CDR3 size: 15 residues. Germline trimming cut 1 base from V and 8 bases from J; bases unmatched to any gene: 4. CDR3 amino acids: CASSLGQGAREKLFF. CDR3 in DNA: TGTGCCAGCAGCTTAGGACAGGGGGCTCGGGAAAAACTGTTTTTT.

This rearrangement joins TRBV27 to TRBJ1-5; TRBD1 matches at 10 bases. Looked up from germline, CDR1 is MNHEY and CDR2 is SMNVEV (reference sequence). With 7 bases clipped from V and 7 bases from J, the junction kept 10 bases outside the gene matches. The CDR3 is 15 residues long. CDR3 sequence (DNA): TGTGCCAGCAAACCGGGACAGGGGTCGGGACAGCCCCAGCATTTT. Protein product: CASKPGQGSGQPQHF.

The V and J genes are TRBV6-5 and TRBJ1-1; 9 bases fit TRBD1. From germline, CDR1 is MNHEY and CDR2 SVGAGI. The J segment lost 5 bases and the V segment lost 2 bases, leaving 3 bases of the junction unmatched. This CDR3 has 14 amino acids. The CDR3 nucleotides are TGTGCCAGCAGTTACCGGACAGGGGAGACTGAAGCTTTCTTT. Translation: CASSYRTGETEAFF.

The CDR3 spells CASAWGGGGNEQFF. DNA for the CDR3: TGTGCCAGCGCTTGGGGCGGGGGGGGGAATGAGCAGTTCTTC. V gene TRBV5-6 combines with J gene TRBJ2-1, with 9 bases that match TRBD2. J lost 7 bases, V lost 7 bases, and 9 bases had no gene match. The CDR3 loop spans 14 amino acids. CDR1 and CDR2 (germline): SGHDT, YYEEEE.

V and J are TRBV11-2 and TRBJ2-3; perhaps TRBD2 as D (6 bases). Germline assignment: CDR1 SGHAT and CDR2 FQNNGV. The CDR3 sequence is 16 residues long. Trimming removed 3 bases from V and 2 bases from J, with 15 bases in between. This CDR3 is CASSFTGLSITDTQYF. Written as DNA, the CDR3 is TGTGCCAGCAGCTTTACGGGACTTTCGATCACAGATACGCAGTATTTT.

The chain uses TRBV10-3 and TRBJ2-5; D might be TRBD2 (6 bases). Per germline, CDR1 ENHRY and CDR2 SYGVKD. V lost 11 bases, J lost 5 bases, and 18 bases lay in between. The CDR3 is 13 residues long. The CDR3 protein is CAVQGAGRETQYF. CDR3 nucleotides: TGTGCCGTACAAGGGGCGGGGCGGGAGACCCAGTACTTC.

The chain uses TRBV6-1 and TRBJ2-7, with 7 bases aligning to TRBD2. Trimming at V came to 11 bases and at J to 2 bases, leaving 9 bases not matched to a gene. The CDR3 has 13 residues. The germline V gene encodes CDR1 MNHNS and CDR2 SASEGT. The CDR3 loop reads CAPGGRAAYEQYF. For the CDR3, the DNA is TGTGCCCCGGGGGGTAGGGCTGCCTACGAGCAGTACTTC.

This clone was detected only once. The chain employs TRBV7-9 and TRBJ1-6; 8 bases match TRBD1. Per germline, CDR1 SEHNR and CDR2 FQNEAQ (reference sequence). J lost 6 bases, V lost 5 bases, and 6 bases had no gene match. The CDR3 contains 15 residues. The CDR3 DNA sequence: TGTGCCAGCAGCCACCGGGACAGGATTAATTCACCCCTCCACTTT. Translation gives CASSHRDRINSPLHF.

The genes are TRBV7-8 and TRBJ1-5, with D unresolved. There are 16 residues in the CDR3. V was trimmed by 4 bases and J by 0 bases, leaving 13 bases between them. Germline CDR1 reads SGHVS; CDR2 reads FQNEAQ. CDR3 bases: TGTGCCAGCAGCTCCCCGGGGAGGTATAGCAATCAGCCCCAGCATTTT. Its protein product is CASSSPGRYSNQPQHF.

The J gene is TRBJ1-1, the V gene TRBV7-9, with a tentative D call TRBD1 (5 bases). This CDR3 spans 14 amino acids. Germline loops: CDR1 SEHNR, CDR2 FQNEAQ (reference sequence). V was clipped by 6 bases and J by 4 bases, with 15 bases between them. CDR3 nucleotides: TGTGCCAGCAGACCTGAAGGGGTAAGCACTGAAGCTTTCTTT. Translated, it gives CASRPEGVSTEAFF.

The chain links TRBV19 to TRBJ2-7, with a weak D call TRBD2 (5 bases). Trimming removed 4 bases at V and 3 bases at J, with 16 bases between. The CDR3 is 15 residues long. Germline V gene data show CDR1 as LNHDA and CDR2 as SQIVND (reference sequence). DNA for the CDR3: TGTGCCAGTAGTACTGCCGGGGAAAAGAACTACGAGCAGTACTTC. This translates into CASSTAGEKNYEQYF.

This chain's CDR3 is CASSLAAGERSPLHF. The CDR3 DNA follows: TGTGCCAGCAGCCTGGCGGCAGGGGAGAGGTCACCCCTCCACTTT. The chain is built from TRBV6-1 and TRBJ1-6; maybe TRBD1 (6 bases). V was shortened by 6 bases and J by 10 bases, with 19 bases between the two germline ends. Germline V CDR1 and CDR2: MNHNS, SASEGT. CDR3 length: 15 amino acids.

The CDR3 protein is CASSLLVSSNPYGYTF. The CDR3, as DNA: TGTGCCAGCAGCTTACTCGTGAGCTCTAACCCCTATGGCTACACCTTC. The chain couples TRBV7-8 to TRBJ1-2; no clear D gene. Germline CDR1 reads SGHVS; CDR2 reads FQNEAQ. Between the trimmed V and J ends, which lost 2 bases and 4 bases, there was a span of 17 bases. The CDR3 contains 16 residues.

The V call is TRBV9, the J call TRBJ2-5; TRBD1 might be the D (5 bases). The CDR3 is made up of 14 amino acids. Between the trimmed V and J ends, which lost 4 bases and 5 bases, there was a span of 15 bases. In germline, CDR1 is SGDLS, CDR2 YYNGEE. The CDR3 sequence is CASSPQGIGETQYF. The CDR3 bases are TGTGCCAGCAGCCCGCAGGGTATCGGGGAGACCCAGTACTTC.

This chain connects TRBV19 to TRBJ1-2; D perhaps matches TRBD1 (5 bases). CDR3 length equals 14 residues. Germline V gene data show CDR1 as LNHDA and CDR2 as SQIVND (reference sequence). Deletions cut 4 bases from V and 3 bases from J, with 12 bases between. Here the CDR3 DNA reads TGTGCCAGTAGTACCGGGGGACGGTACTATGGCTACACCTTC. Encoded protein: CASSTGGRYYGYTF.

This chain links TRBV13 with TRBJ2-1; D remains ambiguous. This CDR3 comprises 11 residues. Germline V gene sequence: CDR1 PRHDT, CDR2 FYEKMQ (reference sequence). Trimming removed 4 bases at V and 10 bases at J, with 8 bases between. CDR3 sequence reads: CASSSAGEQFF. CDR3 sequence (DNA): TGTGCCAGCAGCTCCGCCGGGGAGCAGTTCTTC.

The rearrangement joins TRBV7-2 to TRBJ2-5, with D possibly TRBD1 on 6 matching bases. This CDR3 region has 15 residues. V shed 5 bases and J shed 4 bases, with 17 bases lying between them. Germline CDR1 and CDR2: SGHTA and FQGNSA. CDR3: CASSRQAGEGETQYF. CDR3 bases: TGTGCCAGCAGCCGCCAGGCAGGGGAAGGAGAGACCCAGTACTTC.

The CDR3: CASSSRGRDGYTF. CDR3 bases: TGTGCCAGCAGTTCGAGGGGGCGCGACGGCTACACCTTC. The rearrangement uses TRBV27 and TRBJ1-2; 7 bases fit TRBD1. Germline V gene sequence: CDR1 MNHEY, CDR2 SMNVEV (reference sequence). The ends lost 4 bases at V and 8 bases at J; junction bases unmatched: 7. This CDR3 has 13 amino acids.

J is TRBJ1-1 and V is TRBV5-1; maybe TRBD1 (5 bases). The CDR3 is 16 amino acids. V was pared by 0 bases and J by 5 bases, with 17 bases between. Germline CDR1 reads SGHRS; CDR2 reads YFSETQ. The chain's CDR3 is CASSLAGRDGGTEAFF. In nucleotides, the CDR3 is TGCGCCAGCAGCTTGGCCGGTAGGGACGGGGGGACTGAAGCTTTCTTT.

The CDR3 bases are TGCAGCGTGCGGGCAACAGGGGTGGGCACTGAAGCTTTCTTT. It specifies CSVRATGVGTEAFF. The chain carries TRBV29-1 and TRBJ1-1; 7 bases match TRBD1. CDR1 is SQVTM, CDR2 ANQGSEA, per germline. Unmatched junction bases numbered 11, after V lost 6 bases and J lost 4 bases. The CDR3 spans 14 residues.